A selection of T cell receptor beta chains follows, all from one sample in a study of T cell repertoires in cytomegalovirus infection. TCRdb re-called the reads with MiXCR, one entry per CDR3 protein. The table lists roughly 320,000 distinct CDR3 sequences, approximately 8.9% of them singletons. The sequenced sample was PBMCs. These receptors all stem from a human donor in good health (CMV status not recorded). Some clones in this sample may be carry-over from other donors' samples. Both conserved end residues are part of each CDR3. The D gene is left open where the match is weak. Rows may omit the clone size; those that give it use once, few, many or a size class.

clone size	CDR3 length	V gene	D gene	J gene	CDR3 protein	CDR3 DNA
many	15	TRBV7-9	-	TRBJ1-1	CASSLGRRPNTEAFF	TGTGCCAGCAGCTTAGGTAGGCGGCCGAACACTGAAGCTTTCTTT
-	13	TRBV10-3	-	TRBJ1-2	CAISETSNYGYTF	TGTGCCATCAGTGAGACCAGTAACTATGGCTACACCTTC
many	13	TRBV7-2	-	TRBJ2-7	CASRREGVGEQYF	TGTGCCAGCAGGAGAGAGGGAGTGGGCGAGCAGTACTTC
many	19	TRBV29-1	-	TRBJ1-1	CSVEGMMGEWVERSTEAFF	TGCAGCGTTGAGGGTATGATGGGTGAATGGGTAGAGAGAAGCACTGAAGCTTTCTTT
many	13	TRBV7-2	-	TRBJ2-1	CASSLDQGIVQFF	TGTGCCAGCAGCTTAGATCAGGGAATAGTGCAGTTCTTC
few	14	TRBV5-1	TRBD1	TRBJ1-2	CASSPTGEDYGYTF	TGCGCCAGCAGCCCGACAGGGGAAGACTATGGCTACACCTTC
many	13	TRBV6-2/TRBV6-3	-	TRBJ1-1	CASSYAKGTEAFF	TGTGCCAGCAGTTACGCGAAGGGGACTGAAGCTTTCTTT
few	10	TRBV2	-	TRBJ2-7	CASSERRQYF	TGTGCCAGCAGTGAAAGGAGGCAGTACTTC
-	12	TRBV7-9	-	TRBJ1-1	CASSSAAPEAFF	TGTGCCAGCAGCTCAGCTGCGCCTGAAGCTTTCTTT
many	17	TRBV7-8	TRBD1	TRBJ1-4	CASSLDRGHPTNEKLFF	TGTGCCAGCAGCTTAGACAGGGGGCATCCAACTAATGAAAAACTGTTTTTT
many	13	TRBV28	-	TRBJ1-5	CASSLRGIQPQHF	TGTGCCAGCAGTTTAAGAGGGATTCAGCCCCAGCATTTT
many	13	TRBV7-2	-	TRBJ2-5	CASKRTVQETQYF	TGTGCCAGCAAAAGGACAGTACAAGAGACCCAGTACTTC
few	13	TRBV20-1	TRBD1	TRBJ2-1	CSAIRGSYNEQFF	TGCAGTGCTATCAGGGGGTCCTACAATGAGCAGTTCTTC
many	13	TRBV6-6	-	TRBJ1-1	CASSYAGGTEAFF	TGTGCCAGCAGTTACGCCGGAGGCACTGAAGCTTTCTTT
many	14	TRBV28	TRBD1	TRBJ1-2	CASSPPGTVYGYTF	TGTGCCAGCAGCCCCCCCGGGACAGTCTATGGCTACACCTTC
many	16	TRBV7-2	TRBD2	TRBJ2-5	CASSLHPLAAQETQYF	TGTGCCAGCAGCCTCCACCCGCTAGCGGCCCAAGAGACCCAGTACTTC
few	15	TRBV13	-	TRBJ1-1	CASSLYPGDNTEAFF	TGTGCCAGCAGCTTATATCCAGGAGATAACACTGAAGCTTTCTTT
-	16	TRBV7-9	-	TRBJ1-1	CASSLGLRGVNTEAFF	TGTGCCAGCAGCTTAGGGTTACGGGGAGTGAACACTGAAGCTTTCTTT
-	16	TRBV12-5	-	TRBJ2-3	CASAFPEGLDTDTQYF	TGTGCTAGTGCTTTCCCAGAGGGGCTTGACACAGATACGCAGTATTTT
many	16	TRBV12-5	TRBD1	TRBJ1-2	CASGRNLGTGNYGYTF	TGTGCTAGTGGTCGAAACCTCGGGACAGGGAACTATGGCTACACCTTC
-	13	TRBV29-1	TRBD1	TRBJ1-1	CSVAGQKNTEAFF	TGCAGCGTAGCGGGACAGAAGAACACTGAAGCTTTCTTT
many	13	TRBV20-1	-	TRBJ1-5	CSASRDSNQPQHF	TGCAGTGCTAGCCGGGACAGCAATCAGCCCCAGCATTTT
many	15	TRBV7-2	TRBD2	TRBJ2-5	CASSLLAGPGETQYF	TGTGCCAGCAGCTTATTAGCGGGTCCGGGGGAGACCCAGTACTTC
many	16	TRBV28	TRBD2	TRBJ2-5	CASSLGLAGGLETQYF	TGTGCCAGCAGTTTGGGACTAGCGGGGGGGCTCGAGACCCAGTACTTC
few	14	TRBV20-1	TRBD2	TRBJ2-5	CSARVVAGYETQYF	TGCAGTGCTAGAGTTGTAGCGGGGTACGAGACCCAGTACTTC
many	15	TRBV6-6	-	TRBJ1-2	CASSYEGGANYGYTF	TGTGCCAGCAGTTACGAGGGGGGAGCTAACTATGGCTACACCTTC
few	13	TRBV6-5	-	TRBJ1-1	CASIAGGGGEAFF	TGTGCCAGCATCGCCGGGGGAGGGGGTGAAGCTTTCTTT
many	16	TRBV7-2	TRBD1	TRBJ1-5	CASSLNPGQGNQPQHF	TGTGCCAGCAGCTTAAACCCGGGACAGGGGAACCAGCCCCAGCATTTT
many	15	TRBV5-8	-	TRBJ1-1	CASSFARQWNTEAFF	TGTGCCAGCAGCTTCGCTAGACAGTGGAACACTGAAGCTTTCTTT
many	17	TRBV20-1	TRBD2	TRBJ2-5	CSASVAGDRFRRETQYF	TGCAGTGCTAGTGTAGCGGGGGACCGCTTTCGGCGAGAGACCCAGTACTTC
-	15	TRBV5-1	TRBD1	TRBJ1-1	CASMTTGTANTEAFF	TGCGCCAGCATGACAACCGGGACAGCTAACACTGAAGCTTTCTTT
many	13	TRBV29-1	TRBD2	TRBJ2-5	CSARAGGQETQYF	TGCAGCGCTAGAGCGGGGGGGCAAGAGACCCAGTACTTC
many	13	TRBV20-1	TRBD1	TRBJ2-7	CSAREGQGAEQYF	TGCAGTGCTAGAGAGGGACAGGGGGCCGAGCAGTACTTC
many	15	TRBV7-8	TRBD1	TRBJ2-2	CASSLGGQGIRELFF	TGTGCCAGCAGCTTAGGGGGACAGGGGATCAGGGAGCTGTTTTTT
many	14	TRBV7-2	-	TRBJ2-5	CASSLVTPEGAQYF	TGTGCCAGCAGCTTAGTAACCCCTGAGGGGGCCCAGTACTTC
few	14	TRBV19	TRBD1	TRBJ2-5	CASSPDRGLETQYF	TGTGCCAGTAGTCCGGACAGGGGTCTCGAGACCCAGTACTTC
many	15	TRBV7-9	TRBD1	TRBJ1-1	CASSLISGGDFEAFF	TGTGCCAGCAGCTTAATATCAGGGGGCGATTTTGAAGCTTTCTTT
-	11	TRBV29-1	-	TRBJ2-1	CSVERIYEQFF	TGCAGCGTTGAAAGGATTTATGAGCAGTTCTTC
-	17	TRBV6-5	TRBD1	TRBJ2-3	CATKRQGTPFSTDTQYF	TGTGCCACCAAACGACAGGGGACTCCATTTAGCACAGATACGCAGTATTTT
many	16	TRBV6-2/TRBV6-3	-	TRBJ2-3	CASSYRTDYSTDTQYF	TGTGCCAGCAGTTATCGGACGGACTATAGCACAGATACGCAGTATTTT